This T cell receptor (beta chain) was recorded in a study of control samples from healthy donors and cancer patients. Clones were sequenced by immunoSEQ multiplex PCR, and TCRdb holds only the in-frame ones, with some missing. The data show 90,000 to 110,000 clones, 80% to 90% seen once. CDR1 SGHRS and CDR2 YFSETQ come from the germline V gene. This CDR3 spans 14 amino acids. V shed 3 bases and J shed 4 bases, with 12 bases lying between them. Source material: blood. The V call is TRBV5-1, the J call TRBJ2-3, with a possible D match to TRBD2 (5 bases). This sequence was found in a woman aged 45-65 years in good health. CDR3 DNA: TGCGCCAGCAGCTCCACGACCGGGGCAGATACGCAGTATTTT. Residues: CASSSTTGADTQYF.